The source of this TCR beta chain is a study of shared clonotypes between healthy human individuals. Study information: CD4 naive and memory got three plates each, CD8 naive two, CD8 memory one.

For this clone: Antigen: not known.

Naive CD8 isolation took CD45RO-negative cells positively selected for CCR7 and excluded terminally differentiated effector memory CD45RA+ cells. V lost 0 bases and J lost 5, with 13 bases in between. The CDR3 is 15 residues long. Germline CDR1 and CDR2: MGHRA and YSYEKL. The data were produced by immunoSEQ multiplex PCR, yet TCRdb's version contains in-frame clones alone and is incomplete. The table lists approximately 1.9 million clones, about 93% of them singletons. Study-wide points: Among non-shared clonotypes, generation probabilities were lower than among those shared by all four donors. A generally larger estimated richness was seen in naive subsets than in memory subsets.

The sample taken for sequencing was naive CD8+ T cells from PBMCs. This chain links TRBV4-1 with TRBJ2-5; a possible D gene is TRBD2 (5 bases). The source of this sequence is a man younger than 35 in good health. Some clones in this sample may be carry-over from other donors' samples. The CDR3: CASSQDPGRVETQYF. The CDR3 bases are TGCGCCAGCAGCCAAGATCCGGGAAGAGTGGAGACCCAGTACTTC.